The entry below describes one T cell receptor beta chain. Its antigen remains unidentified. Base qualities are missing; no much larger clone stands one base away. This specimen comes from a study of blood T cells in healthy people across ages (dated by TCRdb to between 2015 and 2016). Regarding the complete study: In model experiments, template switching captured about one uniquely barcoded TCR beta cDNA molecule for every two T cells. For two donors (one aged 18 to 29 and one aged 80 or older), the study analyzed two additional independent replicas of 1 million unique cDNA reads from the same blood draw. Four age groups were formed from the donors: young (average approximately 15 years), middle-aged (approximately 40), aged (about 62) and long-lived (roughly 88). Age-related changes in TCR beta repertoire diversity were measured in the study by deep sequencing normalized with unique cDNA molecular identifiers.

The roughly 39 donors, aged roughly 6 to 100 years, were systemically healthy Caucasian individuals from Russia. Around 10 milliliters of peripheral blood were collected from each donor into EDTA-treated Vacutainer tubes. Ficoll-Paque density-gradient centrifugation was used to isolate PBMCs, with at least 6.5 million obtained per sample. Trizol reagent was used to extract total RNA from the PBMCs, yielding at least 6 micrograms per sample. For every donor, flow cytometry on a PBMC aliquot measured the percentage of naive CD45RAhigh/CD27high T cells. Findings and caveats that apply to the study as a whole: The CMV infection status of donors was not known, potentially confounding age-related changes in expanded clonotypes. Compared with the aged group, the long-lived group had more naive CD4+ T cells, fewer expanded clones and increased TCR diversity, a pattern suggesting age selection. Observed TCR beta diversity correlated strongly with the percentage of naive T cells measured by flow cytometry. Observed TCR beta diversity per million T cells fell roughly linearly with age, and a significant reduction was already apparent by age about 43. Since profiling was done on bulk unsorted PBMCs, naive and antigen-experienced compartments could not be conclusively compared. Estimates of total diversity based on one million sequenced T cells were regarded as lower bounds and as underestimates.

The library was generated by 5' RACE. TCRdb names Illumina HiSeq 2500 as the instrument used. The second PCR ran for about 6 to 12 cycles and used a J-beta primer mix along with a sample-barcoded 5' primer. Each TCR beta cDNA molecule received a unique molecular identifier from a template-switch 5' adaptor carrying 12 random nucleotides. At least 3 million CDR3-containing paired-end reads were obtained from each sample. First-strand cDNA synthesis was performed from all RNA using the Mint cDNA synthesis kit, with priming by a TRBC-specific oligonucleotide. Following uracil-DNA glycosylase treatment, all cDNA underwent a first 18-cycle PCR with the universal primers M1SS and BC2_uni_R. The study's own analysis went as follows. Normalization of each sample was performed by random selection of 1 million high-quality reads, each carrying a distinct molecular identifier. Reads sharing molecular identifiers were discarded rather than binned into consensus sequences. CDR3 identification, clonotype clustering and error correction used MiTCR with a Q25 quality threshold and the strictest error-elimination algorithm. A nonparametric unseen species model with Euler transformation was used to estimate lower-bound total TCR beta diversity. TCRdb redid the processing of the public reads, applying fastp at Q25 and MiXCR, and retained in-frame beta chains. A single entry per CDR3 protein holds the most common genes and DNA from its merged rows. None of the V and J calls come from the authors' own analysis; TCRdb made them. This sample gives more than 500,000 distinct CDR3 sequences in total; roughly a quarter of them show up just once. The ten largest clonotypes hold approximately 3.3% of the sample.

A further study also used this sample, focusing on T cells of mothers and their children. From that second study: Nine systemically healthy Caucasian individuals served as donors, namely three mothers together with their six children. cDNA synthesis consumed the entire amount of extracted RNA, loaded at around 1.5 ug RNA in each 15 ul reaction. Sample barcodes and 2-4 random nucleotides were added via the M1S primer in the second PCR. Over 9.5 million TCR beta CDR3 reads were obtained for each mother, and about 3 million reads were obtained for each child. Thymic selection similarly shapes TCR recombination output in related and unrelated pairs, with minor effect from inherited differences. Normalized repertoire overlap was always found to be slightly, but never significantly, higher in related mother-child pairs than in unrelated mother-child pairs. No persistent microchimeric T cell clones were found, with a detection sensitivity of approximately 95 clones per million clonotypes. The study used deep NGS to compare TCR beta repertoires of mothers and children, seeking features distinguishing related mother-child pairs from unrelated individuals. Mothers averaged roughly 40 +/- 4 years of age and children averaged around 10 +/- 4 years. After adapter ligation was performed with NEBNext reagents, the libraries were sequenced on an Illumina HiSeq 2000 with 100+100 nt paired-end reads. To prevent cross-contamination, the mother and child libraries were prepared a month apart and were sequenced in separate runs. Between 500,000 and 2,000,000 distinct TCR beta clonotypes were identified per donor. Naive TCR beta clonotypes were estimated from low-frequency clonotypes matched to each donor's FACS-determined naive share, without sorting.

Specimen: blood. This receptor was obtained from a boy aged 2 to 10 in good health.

The DNA sequence is given as TGTGCCAGCAGTTACGTGGGCTTTAGCTATGGCTACACCTTC. Its protein is CASSYVGFSYGYTF. The chain uses TRBV6-7 and TRBJ1-2; the D gene cannot be named for sure. TRBV6-7 counts as an open reading frame of uncertain function. The junction shows trimming of 2 bases on V and 4 bases on J, plus 11 bases between the germline ends. The CDR3 holds 14 amino acids from the cysteine to the phenylalanine. Only the CDR3 portion is preserved as DNA: 42 bases, with reading frame beginning at the first base.